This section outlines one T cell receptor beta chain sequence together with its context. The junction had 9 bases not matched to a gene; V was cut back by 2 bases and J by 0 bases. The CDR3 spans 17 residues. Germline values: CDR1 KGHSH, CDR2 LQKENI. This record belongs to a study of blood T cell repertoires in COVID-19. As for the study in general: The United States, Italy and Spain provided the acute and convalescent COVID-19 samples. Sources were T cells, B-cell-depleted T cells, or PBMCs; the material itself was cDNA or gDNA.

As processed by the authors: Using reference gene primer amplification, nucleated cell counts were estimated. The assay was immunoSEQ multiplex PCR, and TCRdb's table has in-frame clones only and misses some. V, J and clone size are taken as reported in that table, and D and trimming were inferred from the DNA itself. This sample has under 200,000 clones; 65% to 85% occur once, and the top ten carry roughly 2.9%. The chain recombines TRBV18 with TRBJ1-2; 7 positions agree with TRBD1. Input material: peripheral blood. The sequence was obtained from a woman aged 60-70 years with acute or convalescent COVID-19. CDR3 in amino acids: CASSPGQVLRSNYGYTF. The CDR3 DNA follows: TGTGCCAGCTCACCAGGACAGGTTCTACGTTCTAACTATGGCTACACCTTC.